This T cell receptor beta chain comes out of a study of T cell changes during pregnancy in multiple sclerosis (dated 2019 in TCRdb). Background for the entire study: In women with multiple sclerosis, the researchers looked at how the T cell repertoire shifted as pregnancy progressed.

CDR1 and CDR2, per the germline V gene, are MGHRA and YSYEKL. For this chain, trimming is 6 bases at the V end and 6 bases at the J end, and the number of junction bases without a gene match is 7. Inclusive of the bounding cysteine and phenylalanine, the CDR3 is 14 residues long. Kept here is only the CDR3 DNA, which spans 42 bases and is read in frame from base 1. The library was built by means of the immunoSEQ multiplex PCR assay. Held by TCRdb, this immuneACCESS table contains in-frame sequences only and omits some clones. Under half of the omission traces to an unresolved V gene where checked; the cause of the rest is unknown. This sample holds about 57,000 clones; approximately 90% were observed only once. Around 2.3% of the sample lies in the top ten. Turning to this clone: The target of this receptor is not known. No clone much larger than this one lies a single base away; base qualities are absent.

The receptor comes from a female donor in good health, enrolled as a control in a pregnancy study. The specimen comprised peripheral blood, sampled in the first trimester of pregnancy. The chain was built from TRBV4-1 and TRBJ2-1, and 8 junction bases match TRBD2. The DNA sequence follows: TGCGCCAGCAGATCGGGGGGGCCGGCCAATGAGCAGTTCTTC. Its translation reads: CASRSGGPANEQFF.